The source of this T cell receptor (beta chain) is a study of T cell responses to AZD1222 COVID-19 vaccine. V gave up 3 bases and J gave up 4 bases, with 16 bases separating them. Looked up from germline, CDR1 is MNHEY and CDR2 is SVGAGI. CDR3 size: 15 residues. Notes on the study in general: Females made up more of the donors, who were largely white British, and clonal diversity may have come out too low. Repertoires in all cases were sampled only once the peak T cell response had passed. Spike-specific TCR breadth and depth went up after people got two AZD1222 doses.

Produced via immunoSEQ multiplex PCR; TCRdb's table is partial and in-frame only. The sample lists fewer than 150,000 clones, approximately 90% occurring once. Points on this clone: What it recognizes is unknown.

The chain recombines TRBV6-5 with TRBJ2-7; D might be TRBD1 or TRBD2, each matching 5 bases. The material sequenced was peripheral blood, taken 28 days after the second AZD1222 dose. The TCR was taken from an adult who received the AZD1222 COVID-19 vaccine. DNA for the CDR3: TGTGCCAGCAGTTATACTCAGGGTGGGGGATACGAGCAGTACTTC. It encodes CASSYTQGGGYEQYF.